A single sample gave rise to the 29 T cell receptor beta chains below, sequenced in a study of T-cell reconstitution after alpha-beta-depleted transplantation in children. Preparation of the TCRbeta library involved a method that used unique molecular identifiers. TCRdb used MiXCR to reprocess the PCR reads, holding one entry per CDR3 protein. Among 240,000 or so distinct CDR3 sequences listed, around 7.8% were seen once. The specimen was PBMCs, mostly from graft donor cells, collected 180 days after TCRalphabeta/CD19-depleted stem cell transplant. These receptors were taken from a male patient between 5 and 17 years old who had a stem cell transplant for acute lymphoblastic leukemia, so the T cells may come from the graft donor.

This clonotype appeared many times. This chain connects TRBV29-1 to TRBJ2-7, with 12 bases that match TRBD1. CDR1 and CDR2 from the germline V gene are SQVTM and ANQGSEA. The V and J ends lost 4 bases and 5 bases, in that order; junction bases with no gene match: 3. The CDR3 runs to 13 residues. In nucleotides, the CDR3 is TGCAGCGTTGGGGGACAGGGGGCGAACGAGCAGTACTTC. Residues: CSVGGQGANEQYF.

In its sample, this clonotype was seen many times. The chain uses TRBV28 and TRBJ1-4; weak D call: TRBD1 (5 bases). This CDR3 contains 13 residues. Germline values: CDR1 MDHEN, CDR2 SYDVKM. The V end lost 6 bases, the J end lost 6 bases, and 11 bases lay between the germline ends. In DNA, the CDR3 is TGTGCCAGCAGGAGCCAGGGTTATGAAAAACTGTTTTTT. It yields the protein CASRSQGYEKLFF.

This clonotype was counted ten times or more. The chain has TRBV18 and TRBJ1-1; possible D gene TRBD1, 5 bases. The V end was cut by 3 bases, the J end by 1 base, with 12 bases between. The CDR3 runs to 15 residues. Germline CDR1 and CDR2: KGHSH and LQKENI. CDR3 region: CASSPSGTSNTEAFF. Written as DNA, the CDR3 is TGTGCCAGCTCACCTTCCGGGACCTCGAACACTGAAGCTTTCTTT.

The table lists this clonotype with many counts. This chain joins TRBV9 and TRBJ1-2; 7 bases align to TRBD1. V was clipped by 0 bases and J by 4 bases; unmatched bases: 9. CDR3 length equals 16 residues. Germline CDR1 reads SGDLS; CDR2 reads YYNGEE. Here the CDR3 reads CASSVALEGQRYGYTF. The CDR3 DNA is TGTGCCAGCAGCGTAGCCCTAGAGGGACAGCGCTATGGCTACACCTTC.

Concerning this clonotype: Possible read error: a much larger clone is one base away. V and J are TRBV6-2 or TRBV6-3 and TRBJ2-1; TRBD2 is a possible D gene (5 bases). The germline CDR1 and CDR2 sequences are MNHEY and SVGEGT. The CDR3 is made up of 13 amino acids. The CDR3: CAGSYEGWGEQFF. DNA for the CDR3: TGTGCCGGCAGTTACGAGGGTTGGGGTGAGCAGTTCTTC.

This clonotype has at least ten counts. The V call is TRBV29-1, the J call TRBJ2-3; TRBD1 matches at 9 bases. Germline V gene lookup returns CDR1 SQVTM and CDR2 ANQGSEA. The length of the CDR3 is 13 residues. After removal of 5 bases from V and 3 bases from J, the junction contained 3 bases not matched to a gene. The CDR3 DNA reads as TGCAGCGTTTGGACAGGGGTGACAGATACGCAGTATTTT. The encoded protein is CSVWTGVTDTQYF.

There are many counts of this clonotype. The chain couples TRBV28 to TRBJ2-7, with TRBD1 as a possible D gene (5 bases). Trimming cost V 4 bases and J 0 bases, with 19 bases left between them. The germline V gene encodes CDR1 MDHEN and CDR2 SYDVKM. The CDR3 contains 17 residues. The DNA of the CDR3 is TGTGCCAGCAGTTCCTCCCCGACAGATGTCATCTCCTACGAGCAGTACTTC. Its translation: CASSSSPTDVISYEQYF.

This clonotype came up many times. The rearrangement uses TRBV4-1 and TRBJ1-5; D not resolved. The V end was cut by 0 bases, the J end by 0 bases, with 12 bases between. Germline loops: CDR1 MGHRA, CDR2 YSYEKL. CDR3 length equals 17 residues. As DNA, the CDR3 is TGCGCCAGCAGCCAAGATAGGGCAGCTTATAGCAATCAGCCCCAGCATTTT. This codes for CASSQDRAAYSNQPQHF.

This clonotype was seen many times. The genes are TRBV10-3 and TRBJ1-2; D is perhaps TRBD1 (6 bases). Germline V gene sequence: CDR1 ENHRY, CDR2 SYGVKD. Trimming left V 6 bases short and J 0 bases short, with 26 bases between. The CDR3 totals 19 residues. Here the CDR3 reads CAIRSPAGEGGLTNYGYTF. In DNA, the CDR3 is TGTGCCATCAGATCCCCGGCAGGGGAAGGGGGATTAACTAACTATGGCTACACCTTC.

This clonotype occurred a few times. The V and J genes are TRBV19 and TRBJ2-3; 8 nucleotides match TRBD1. The germline V gene has CDR1 LNHDA and CDR2 SQIVND (reference sequence). The V gene end was trimmed by 3 bases and the J gene end by 5 bases; junction bases not matched to a gene: 4. CDR3 length equals 14 residues. CDR3 nucleotide sequence: TGTGCCAGTAGTATGAGGACAGGGATAGATACGCAGTATTTT. Protein: CASSMRTGIDTQYF.

This clonotype has ten or more counts. The chain carries TRBV20-1 and TRBJ1-5; D is possibly TRBD1 (5 bases). Looked up from germline, CDR1 is DFQATT and CDR2 is SNEGSKA (reference sequence). V was cut by 0 bases and J by 4 bases, with 16 bases left in between. This CDR3 comprises 16 residues. The DNA for the CDR3 is TGCAGTGCTAGAGATCTCCGGGGGACGAGTAATCAGCCCCAGCATTTT. As protein: CSARDLRGTSNQPQHF.

This clonotype was observed many times. The chain uses TRBV3-1 and TRBJ1-1; D is possibly TRBD1 (5 bases). The germline V and J ends were trimmed by 1 base and 11 bases, with 11 bases remaining between them. CDR3 length equals 12 residues. The germline V gene encodes CDR1 LGHDT and CDR2 YNNKEL (reference sequence). CDR3 DNA: TGTGCCAGCAGCCAAGTGGGGCTCGAGGCTTTCTTT. This encodes CASSQVGLEAFF.

In this sample, this clonotype turned up many times. This CDR3 reads CASRPGTTNEKLFF. CDR3 sequence (DNA): TGTGCCAGCAGACCGGGAACAACTAATGAAAAACTGTTTTTT. The chain is built from TRBV28 and TRBJ1-4, with D unresolved. The CDR3 is made up of 14 amino acids. The germline V and J ends were trimmed by 6 bases and 0 bases, with 8 bases remaining between them. Germline V CDR1 and CDR2: MDHEN, SYDVKM.

This clonotype appeared many times. V gene TRBV18 combines with J gene TRBJ2-3; tentatively, D is TRBD1 (5 bases). CDR1 is KGHSH, CDR2 LQKENI, per germline. V was cut by 3 bases and J by 4 bases, with 11 bases left in between. This CDR3 is 14 amino acids long. CDR3 bases: TGTGCCAGCTCACCGATACAGGTTCCAGATACGCAGTATTTT. Translating it yields CASSPIQVPDTQYF.

In this sample, this clonotype turned up many times. V and J are TRBV6-5 and TRBJ1-2; D ambiguous. This CDR3 has 17 amino acids. The V end lost 7 bases, the J end lost 6 bases, and 27 bases lay between the germline ends. Germline-derived CDR1 and CDR2 are MNHEY and SVGAGI. The chain's CDR3 is CASKDYFRVMREDGYTF. The CDR3 nucleotides read TGTGCCAGCAAAGATTATTTCCGCGTTATGCGGGAGGATGGCTACACCTTC.

The chain carries TRBV5-1 and TRBJ2-3; no clear D. CDR3 length: 15 amino acids. Germline CDR1 reads SGHRS; CDR2 reads YFSETQ. Trimming took 3 bases from V and 0 from J, leaving 11 bases between them. The CDR3 nucleotides read TGCGCCAGCAGCTCGAGAATGGCTAGCACAGATACGCAGTATTTT. It is translated as CASSSRMASTDTQYF. Combining the CDR3 with reference TRBV5-1 and TRBJ2-3 gives the whole variable domain KAGVTQTPRYLIKTRGQQVTLSCSPISGHRSVSWYQQTPGQGLQFLFEYFSETQRNKGNFPGRFSGRQFSNSRSEMNVSTLELGDSALYLCASSSRMASTDTQYFGPGTRLTVL.

This clonotype showed up many times. The CDR3 region is CASSLETGPNQPQHF. The CDR3 nucleotides are TGTGCCAGCAGTTTAGAGACAGGGCCAAATCAGCCCCAGCATTTT. This sequence joins TRBV12-3 or TRBV12-4 and TRBJ1-5; 7 bases map to TRBD1. Trimming cost V 1 base and J 4 bases; bases outside gene matches: 4. The CDR3 covers 15 residues.

Many counts were recorded for this clonotype. The chain combines TRBV5-6 with TRBJ2-7; D unresolved. From germline, CDR1 is SGHDT and CDR2 YYEEEE. CDR3 length equals 13 residues. Trimming shortened V by 2 bases and J by 4 bases, and 10 bases separated the two germline ends. The DNA for the CDR3 is TGTGCCAGCAGCTTAAAGGTCGTTTACGAGCAGTACTTC. Protein: CASSLKVVYEQYF. Looking up the rest from reference TRBV5-6 and TRBJ2-7 gives the full variable domain: DAGVTQSPTHLIKTRGQQVTLRCSPKSGHDTVSWYQQALGQGPQFIFQYYEEEERQRGNFPDRFSGHQFPNYSSELNVNALLLGDSALYLCASSLKVVYEQYFGPGTRLTVT.

In its sample, this clonotype was seen once. At one end, the junction sequence differs from germline, possibly due to a read error. This chain joins TRBV14 and TRBJ2-3; unclear D gene. The germline V gene has CDR1 SGHDN and CDR2 FVKESK. This CDR3 is built from 14 residues. CDR3 bases: TGTGCCGGCAGCCAAGTGGGTGTCGCAGATACGCAGTATTTT. It specifies CAGSQVGVADTQYF.

There are many counts of this clonotype. The chain joins TRBV20-1 to TRBJ2-2; D remains ambiguous. Per the germline V gene, CDR1 is DFQATT and CDR2 is SNEGSKA (reference sequence). The CDR3 covers 14 residues. The germline V and J ends were trimmed by 5 bases and 0 bases, with 10 bases remaining between them. CDR3 DNA sequence: TGCAGTGCTTTCGATTTGACGAACACCGGGGAGCTGTTTTTT. The encoded protein is CSAFDLTNTGELFF.

This clonotype has more than one count but fewer than ten. The chain links TRBV18 to TRBJ1-1, with a tentative D call TRBD1 (6 bases). Trimming took 6 bases from V and 1 from J, leaving 15 bases between them. Germline V gene lookup returns CDR1 KGHSH and CDR2 LQKENI. The CDR3 totals 15 residues. The CDR3 loop is CASSYRQVGNTEAFF. CDR3 sequence (DNA): TGTGCCAGCTCCTATCGACAGGTTGGGAACACTGAAGCTTTCTTT.

This clonotype was observed many times. The rearrangement links TRBV7-2 to TRBJ1-5, with D unclear. CDR1 and CDR2 (germline): SGHTA, FQGNSA. The V gene lost 3 bases and the J gene lost 0 bases, with 9 bases spanning the gap. The length of the CDR3 is 15 residues. The CDR3 region is CASSLEITSNQPQHF. DNA of the CDR3: TGTGCCAGCAGCTTGGAGATTACTAGCAATCAGCCCCAGCATTTT.

This clonotype was observed at least ten times. The chain joins TRBV10-3 to TRBJ1-2, with 7 positions matching TRBD1. V dropped 6 bases and J dropped 2; count of bases not matched to a gene: 6. CDR1 and CDR2 from the germline V gene are ENHRY and SYGVKD. The CDR3 covers 14 residues. The CDR3 DNA sequence: TGTGCCATCAGACGACAGGGCCCGAACTATGGCTACACCTTC. Translated: CAIRRQGPNYGYTF.

The chain combines TRBV19 with TRBJ2-3; the match to TRBD2 covers 9 bases. Germline CDR1 reads LNHDA; CDR2 reads SQIVND (reference sequence). V gave up 7 bases and J gave up 4 bases; unmatched junction bases: 9. The CDR3 has 15 residues. CDR3 region: CASKSRGGGADTQYF. The CDR3 region has the DNA TGTGCCAGTAAGAGCCGCGGGGGGGGGGCAGATACGCAGTATTTT.

This clonotype was found many times. The chain links TRBV9 to TRBJ1-1; D unclear. V lost 0 bases to trimming and J lost 1 base, with 16 bases between them. The germline V gene encodes CDR1 SGDLS and CDR2 YYNGEE. The CDR3 length is 17 residues. The CDR3 protein is CASSVGALFGENTEAFF. CDR3 in DNA: TGTGCCAGCAGCGTAGGAGCGTTGTTTGGGGAGAACACTGAAGCTTTCTTT.

The table lists this clonotype with many counts. V gene TRBV20-1 combines with J gene TRBJ2-7; D possibly matches TRBD1 or TRBD2 (5 bases each). In germline, CDR1 is DFQATT, CDR2 SNEGSKA (reference sequence). V was clipped by 2 bases and J by 3 bases, with 14 bases between them. The CDR3 loop spans 14 amino acids. CDR3 DNA: TGCAGTGCTAGACCCGGGACCTTTCGCTACGAGCAGTACTTC. Protein: CSARPGTFRYEQYF.

The table lists this clonotype with many counts. This rearrangement joins TRBV7-2 to TRBJ2-7; 8 nucleotides align to TRBD2. Per germline, CDR1 SGHTA and CDR2 FQGNSA. CDR3 length: 13 residues. With V trimmed by 5 bases and J by 6 bases, 6 bases remained unmatched. This CDR3 reads CASSPQAGGEQYF. The CDR3 coding sequence is TGTGCCAGCAGCCCCCAGGCGGGGGGCGAGCAGTACTTC.

This rearrangement joins TRBV20-1 to TRBJ1-6; 7 nucleotides match TRBD1. The CDR3 extends over 13 amino acids. Losses at the gene ends were 6 bases for V and 7 bases for J; bases not matched to a gene: 6. From germline, CDR1 is DFQATT and CDR2 SNEGSKA (reference sequence). The CDR3 region has the DNA TGCAGTGCCAGGGGACAGCCGAATTCACCCCTCCACTTT. Residues: CSARGQPNSPLHF.

This clonotype has a count of ten or more. The chain joins TRBV11-2 to TRBJ2-1, with a possible D match to TRBD1 (6 bases). The CDR3 contains 16 residues. V was shortened by 5 bases and J by 5 bases, with 19 bases between the two germline ends. Germline assignment: CDR1 SGHAT and CDR2 FQNNGV. CDR3 region: CASSPRVGAGHNEQFF. CDR3 DNA sequence: TGTGCCAGCAGCCCCCGCGTGGGGGCTGGGCACAATGAGCAGTTCTTC.